The 18 T cell receptor beta chains below were found in one sample sequenced in a study of blood T cells in healthy people across ages. Primers used in a second PCR of about 7 to 12 cycles were a sample-barcoded 5' primer and a J-beta primer mix. MiXCR, applied by TCRdb to the 5' RACE reads, yields one record per CDR3 protein. The table shows about 1,500,000 distinct CDR3 sequences, with 28% occurring only once. The sequenced sample consisted of blood. These receptors were taken from a woman in her thirties in good health.

Worth noting for this clonotype: Sequence at one end of the junction differs from germline and may be a read error. This chain connects TRBV12-3 or TRBV12-4 to TRBJ2-2; the match to TRBD1 covers 9 bases. The CDR3 sequence is 14 residues long. CDR3 coding DNA: TGTACCAGCAGTCCCCGACAGGGGGCCGGGGAGCTGTTTTTT. It codes for CTSSPRQGAGELFF.

The chain is built from TRBV4-1 and TRBJ2-5, with a weak D call TRBD2 (6 bases). CDR3 size: 18 residues. Germline V gene sequence: CDR1 MGHRA, CDR2 YSYEKL. The germline V and J ends were trimmed by 0 bases and 4 bases, with 21 bases remaining between them. DNA for the CDR3: TGCGCCAGCAGCCAAGATAAACTTGGCGGGGCGTGGGGAGAGACCCAGTACTTC. It yields the protein CASSQDKLGGAWGETQYF.

This clonotype has a handful of counts. The chain employs TRBV9 and TRBJ2-7; D is unresolved. The CDR3 covers 14 residues. Trimming pared 3 bases from V and 3 bases from J, leaving 13 bases between. CDR1 and CDR2 (germline): SGDLS, YYNGEE. The DNA of the CDR3 is TGTGCCAGCAGCGCCGACGGACGGCTCTACGAGCAGTACTTC. Amino acid sequence: CASSADGRLYEQYF.

The rearrangement joins TRBV20-1 to TRBJ2-1, with D uncertain. The ends were cut back, 4 bases at V and 3 bases at J, with 19 bases in the middle. CDR1 and CDR2 (germline): DFQATT, SNEGSKA (reference sequence). The CDR3 extends over 16 amino acids. The CDR3 here is CSATWAAGSDYNEQFF. DNA for the CDR3: TGCAGTGCTACTTGGGCCGCCGGTTCGGACTACAATGAGCAGTTCTTC.

This chain links TRBV3-1 with TRBJ1-2; D is possibly TRBD1 (5 bases). The germline V gene encodes CDR1 LGHDT and CDR2 YNNKEL (reference sequence). The CDR3 is 14 amino acids. Trimming cost V 0 bases and J 7 bases, with 12 bases left between them. CDR3 protein: CASSQDGGMLGYTF. In nucleotides, the CDR3 is TGTGCCAGCAGCCAAGATGGGGGTATGCTTGGCTACACCTTC.

Note on this clonotype: One junction end does not reproduce the germline sequence, and a read error may be involved. The rearrangement joins TRBV4-1 to TRBJ1-5, with D possibly matching TRBD1 (6 bases). This CDR3 has 18 amino acids. CDR1 and CDR2 from the germline V gene are MGHRA and YSYEKL. The chain's CDR3 is CASSQGLTGLYSNQLQHF. The CDR3 DNA sequence: TGCGCCAGCAGCCAAGGATTGACAGGACTCTATAGCAATCAGCTCCAGCATTTT.

Concerning this clonotype itself: A junction end diverges from the germline sequence, so it may reflect a read error. The chain employs TRBV6-1 and TRBJ2-5; D gene uncertain. Per germline, CDR1 MNHNS and CDR2 SASEGT. The CDR3 is 13 amino acids. The CDR3: CACSEGSEETQYF. The CDR3 nucleotides are TGTGCCTGCAGTGAAGGGTCAGAAGAGACCCAGTACTTC.

This clonotype was observed many times. In DNA, the CDR3 is TGTGCCAGCAGCCCGAGTGGGCAGGAAAAGACCCAGTACTTC. Amino acids: CASSPSGQEKTQYF. This chain joins TRBV5-6 and TRBJ2-5; no clear D. Germline V gene data show CDR1 as SGHDT and CDR2 as YYEEEE. CDR3 length equals 14 residues. Trimming shortened V by 4 bases and J by 6 bases, and 16 bases separated the two germline ends. Variable domain in full (rest from reference TRBV5-6 and TRBJ2-5): DAGVTQSPTHLIKTRGQQVTLRCSPKSGHDTVSWYQQALGQGPQFIFQYYEEEERQRGNFPDRFSGHQFPNYSSELNVNALLLGDSALYLCASSPSGQEKTQYFGPGTRLLVL.

The chain couples TRBV3-1 to TRBJ1-2, with D possibly TRBD1 on 5 matching bases. Looked up from germline, CDR1 is LGHDT and CDR2 is YNNKEL (reference sequence). The CDR3 extends over 13 amino acids. V was clipped by 0 bases and J by 7 bases, with 9 bases between them. The CDR3 DNA follows: TGTGCCAGCAGCCAAGAGCGGGGCTTTGGCTACACCTTC. Residues: CASSQERGFGYTF.

Ten or more counts support this clonotype. The V and J genes are TRBV13 and TRBJ2-4; D is ambiguous. V lost 5 bases and J lost 5, with 16 bases in between. This CDR3 region has 15 residues. CDR1 is PRHDT and CDR2 is FYEKMQ in the germline V gene (reference sequence). The CDR3 here is CASSPVVAAQNIQYF. The CDR3 DNA reads as TGTGCCAGCAGCCCCGTGGTAGCCGCCCAAAACATTCAGTACTTC.

This clonotype was seen a handful of times. V gene TRBV4-2 combines with J gene TRBJ2-6; D might be TRBD2 (5 bases). Trimming removed 0 bases at V and 2 bases at J, with 11 bases between. The CDR3 length is 17 residues. Germline CDR1 is LGHNA and CDR2 is YNFKEQ. CDR3 in amino acids: CASSQDVRGTGANVLTF. In DNA, the CDR3 is TGTGCCAGCAGCCAAGATGTCAGAGGGACTGGGGCCAACGTCCTGACTTTC.

The rearrangement uses TRBV24-1 and TRBJ2-5; D might be TRBD1 (5 bases). The germline V gene encodes CDR1 KGHDR and CDR2 SFDVKD. The V and J ends lost 4 bases and 7 bases respectively, with 18 bases between them. The CDR3 loop spans 15 amino acids. CDR3 nucleotide sequence: TGTGCCACCAGTGACAATGACAGAAATGTAAGGACCCAGTACTTC. Protein product: CATSDNDRNVRTQYF.

The V call is TRBV28, the J call TRBJ1-5, with a weak D call TRBD1 (5 bases). Trimming took 8 bases from V and 8 from J, leaving 31 bases between them. Germline assignment: CDR1 MDHEN and CDR2 SYDVKM. There are 18 residues in the CDR3. CDR3 amino acids: CASRKPGTLGFRGKPQHF. Written as DNA, the CDR3 is TGTGCCAGCCGTAAACCCGGGACGCTCGGGTTTAGGGGTAAGCCCCAGCATTTT.

This clonotype was found once. A single base separates this from a much larger clone, so it may be a read error. The V gene is TRBV10-3, the J gene TRBJ2-1; the match to TRBD2 covers 10 bases. The CDR3 totals 14 residues. Germline V CDR1 and CDR2: ENHRY, SYGVKD. The CDR3 DNA reads TGTGCCATCAAGCGGGAGGGAGCCTACAATAAGCAGTTCTTC. It yields the protein CAIKREGAYNKQFF.

In this sample, this clonotype turned up a few times. This chain joins TRBV29-1 and TRBJ1-1; D remains unclear. Between the trimmed V and J ends, which lost 3 bases and 4 bases, there was a span of 9 bases. The CDR3 is 12 residues long. The germline V gene encodes CDR1 SQVTM and CDR2 ANQGSEA. CDR3 amino acids: CSVDALPTEAFF. The CDR3 DNA reads as TGCAGCGTTGACGCGCTTCCCACTGAAGCTTTCTTT.

This clonotype showed up just a few times. Relative to the germline gene, one junction end is altered; a read error may explain this. The V call is TRBV6-6, the J call TRBJ2-7; the D gene could be TRBD1 or TRBD2 (5 bases each). In germline, CDR1 is MNHNY, CDR2 SVGAGI (reference sequence). This CDR3 has 11 residues. The CDR3 coding sequence is TGTGCCAACAGTTTGAGGGGAGAGCAGTACTTC. Translated, it gives CANSLRGEQYF.

The rearrangement joins TRBV7-2 to TRBJ2-7; D remains ambiguous. The CDR3 spans 13 residues. Trimming cost V 5 bases and J 5 bases, with 13 bases left between them. Germline values: CDR1 SGHTA, CDR2 FQGNSA. Written as DNA, the CDR3 is TGTGCCAGCAGCGACACAGAGCTCCACGAGCAGTACTTC. It specifies CASSDTELHEQYF.

This clonotype has just a few counts. The chain employs TRBV15 and TRBJ1-4; D not resolved. V dropped 1 base and J dropped 12 bases, with 15 bases sitting between them. The CDR3 has 14 residues. Germline lookup yields CDR1 LNHNV and CDR2 YYDKDF (reference sequence). The CDR3 bases are TGTGCCACCAGCAGAGGCCAAAGACGCCGAGAACTGTTTTTT. Translated, it gives CATSRGQRRRELFF.